The 27 T cell receptor beta chains given below trace back to one sample, sequenced in a study of response to subunit inactivated influenza vaccine. TCRdb reprocessed the RT-PCR reads with MiXCR, giving one entry per CDR3 protein. The sample lists roughly 700,000 distinct CDR3 sequences, roughly 13% occurring once. Material: PBMCs from blood, obtained around 15 days before vaccination. The source is a man aged 45-60 years who received an inactivated influenza vaccine.

This clonotype was counted a few times. The V call is TRBV20-1, the J call TRBJ2-2, with 7 bases lining up with TRBD2. V lost 0 bases and J lost 2; bases outside the gene matches: 6. The CDR3 runs 16 residues. The V gene's germline CDR1 is DFQATT and CDR2 SNEGSKA (reference sequence). The CDR3 is CSARDLGLGNTGELFF. The CDR3 DNA follows: TGCAGTGCTAGAGATCTAGGACTAGGAAACACCGGGGAGCTGTTTTTT.

In this sample, this clonotype turned up many times. The chain uses TRBV12-3 or TRBV12-4 and TRBJ1-5; D may be TRBD1 (5 bases). The length of the CDR3 is 14 residues. Trimming shortened V by 6 bases and J by 0 bases, and 9 bases separated the two germline ends. The CDR3 region is CASSDSFSNQPQHF. In nucleotides, the CDR3 is TGTGCCAGCAGCGACAGCTTTAGCAATCAGCCCCAGCATTTT.

This sequence joins TRBV11-2 and TRBJ2-7, with D maybe TRBD1 (6 bases). V was cut by 7 bases and J by 0 bases, with 16 bases left in between. CDR3 length: 15 amino acids. The germline V gene has CDR1 SGHAT and CDR2 FQNNGV. The CDR3 loop reads CASTRSDSLSYEQYF. For the CDR3, the DNA is TGTGCCAGCACCCGTTCGGACAGCCTCTCCTACGAGCAGTACTTC.

This clonotype was found many times. The rearrangement joins TRBV6-2 or TRBV6-3 to TRBJ2-5; D gene uncertain. CDR3 length: 12 amino acids. V was clipped by 2 bases and J by 4 bases, with 5 bases between them. Germline V gene data show CDR1 as MNHEY and CDR2 as SVGEGT. The CDR3 region is CASSYIGETQYF. Here the CDR3 DNA reads TGTGCCAGCAGTTACATCGGAGAGACCCAGTACTTC.

The rearrangement uses TRBV4-2 and TRBJ2-2, with 7 bases lining up with TRBD1. The trim removed 5 bases at V and 2 bases at J, leaving 8 bases unmatched. Germline V CDR1 and CDR2: LGHNA, YNFKEQ. The CDR3 has 16 residues. This CDR3 reads CASSVVQGVNTGELFF. The CDR3 coding sequence is TGTGCCAGCAGCGTCGTCCAGGGGGTAAACACCGGGGAGCTGTTTTTT.

This clonotype has more than one count but fewer than ten. CDR3 DNA: TGCAGTGCTGGGAGCAGGGATTCCTACGAGCAGTACTTC. This codes for CSAGSRDSYEQYF. The genes are TRBV20-1 and TRBJ2-7; D is tentatively TRBD1 or TRBD2 (5 bases each). Between the trimmed V and J ends, which lost 5 bases and 1 base, there was a span of 12 bases. CDR3 size: 13 residues. The V gene's germline CDR1 is DFQATT and CDR2 SNEGSKA (reference sequence).

This chain joins TRBV6-1 and TRBJ2-1; 7 bases are a match to TRBD2. From germline, CDR1 is MNHNS and CDR2 SASEGT. With 8 bases clipped from V and 4 bases from J, the junction kept 8 bases outside the gene matches. The CDR3 loop spans 14 amino acids. DNA for the CDR3: TGTGCCAGCGCGTGGCGGGGGATATACAATGAGCAGTTCTTC. It translates to CASAWRGIYNEQFF.

This chain links TRBV5-8 with TRBJ2-1, with 12 nucleotides matching TRBD2. Germline lookup yields CDR1 SGHTS and CDR2 YDEGEE. Germline trimming cut 2 bases from V and 3 bases from J; bases unmatched to any gene: 3. This CDR3 contains 16 residues. CDR3 loop: CASSFGTSGLYNEQFF. CDR3 in DNA: TGTGCCAGCAGCTTCGGGACTAGCGGGCTCTACAATGAGCAGTTCTTC.

The V gene is TRBV7-8, the J gene TRBJ1-5; maybe TRBD1 (6 bases). The CDR3 contains 15 residues. Trimming shortened V by 2 bases and J by 2 bases, and 10 bases separated the two germline ends. CDR1 is SGHVS, CDR2 FQNEAQ, per germline. The CDR3 DNA reads as TGTGCCAGCAGCTTAAACAGGGCCGGCAATCAGCCCCAGCATTTT. It yields the protein CASSLNRAGNQPQHF.

The chain uses TRBV5-5 and TRBJ2-3; a possible D gene is TRBD2 (6 bases). V was shortened by 4 bases and J by 2 bases, with 8 bases between the two germline ends. CDR1 and CDR2 (germline): SGHKS, YYEKEE (reference sequence). The CDR3 totals 13 residues. CDR3 sequence reads: CASSALATDTQYF. The DNA for the CDR3 is TGTGCCAGCAGCGCACTAGCCACAGATACGCAGTATTTT.

This chain connects TRBV7-2 to TRBJ2-5; 10 nucleotides align to TRBD2. The trim removed 2 bases at V and 5 bases at J, leaving 8 bases unmatched. There are 16 residues in the CDR3. Germline values: CDR1 SGHTA, CDR2 FQGNSA. The CDR3 loop reads CASSLQAGGLLETQYF. The CDR3 DNA reads as TGTGCCAGCAGCTTACAAGCGGGGGGGTTGCTTGAGACCCAGTACTTC.

This clonotype was observed a handful of times. The J gene is TRBJ2-7, the V gene TRBV4-3, with a tentative D call TRBD1 (5 bases). Trimming removed 0 bases at V and 7 bases at J, with 13 bases between. Germline V gene data show CDR1 as LGHNA and CDR2 as YSLEER. CDR3 length equals 14 residues. In DNA form, the CDR3 reads TGCGCCAGCAGCCAAGATCTGGGGCTGGGGGAGCAGTACTTC. Protein: CASSQDLGLGEQYF.

The chain combines TRBV27 with TRBJ2-3, with 9 bases identical to TRBD2. V lost 7 bases, J lost 2 bases, and 16 bases stayed unmatched. CDR1 MNHEY and CDR2 SMNVEV come from the germline V gene (reference sequence). This CDR3 is 18 amino acids long. In DNA, the CDR3 is TGTGCCAGCAATTTTCTCTTAGCGGGAGACCATTACACAGATACGCAGTATTTT. The encoded protein is CASNFLLAGDHYTDTQYF.

J is TRBJ2-7 and V is TRBV5-1; 10 positions agree with TRBD1. Germline V gene lookup returns CDR1 SGHRS and CDR2 YFSETQ. The CDR3 has 13 amino acids. The V and J ends lost 8 bases and 5 bases, in that order; junction bases with no gene match: 7. CDR3 DNA: TGCGCCAGAGGGGGACAGGGGACCCACGAGCAGTACTTC. Translating gives CARGGQGTHEQYF.

V usage is TRBV27 and J usage is TRBJ2-1; 14 bases map to TRBD2. V lost 6 bases, J lost 6 bases, and 7 bases stayed unmatched. In germline, CDR1 is MNHEY, CDR2 SMNVEV (reference sequence). The CDR3 totals 16 residues. CDR3 nucleotide sequence: TGTGCCAGCAGGCGACCGGGACTAGCGGGAGTCAATGAGCAGTTCTTC. Residues: CASRRPGLAGVNEQFF.

This clonotype was observed a handful of times. V and J are TRBV6-1 and TRBJ2-1; 11 bases are a match to TRBD2. CDR3 size: 14 residues. V lost 5 bases, J lost 9 bases, and 6 bases stayed unmatched. Germline CDR1 reads MNHNS; CDR2 reads SASEGT. The DNA for the CDR3 is TGTGCCAGCAGTACGGGACTAGCGGCGGTTGAGCAGTTCTTC. This encodes CASSTGLAAVEQFF.

In this sample, this clonotype turned up a few times. V usage is TRBV6-1 and J usage is TRBJ1-2; D is uncertain. Germline V gene data show CDR1 as MNHNS and CDR2 as SASEGT. Trimming took 5 bases from V and 5 from J, leaving 12 bases between them. CDR3 length equals 13 residues. The DNA of the CDR3 is TGTGCCAGCAGTCTGAGTGTAGGGTATGGCTACACCTTC. It is translated as CASSLSVGYGYTF.

The chain employs TRBV12-3 or TRBV12-4 and TRBJ1-1; maybe TRBD1 (5 bases). Trimming shortened V by 4 bases and J by 7 bases, and 16 bases separated the two germline ends. The CDR3 spans 14 residues. For the CDR3, the DNA is TGTGCCAGCAGTTCGCAGGAGGGGAACGTTGAAGCTTTCTTT. It specifies CASSSQEGNVEAFF.

J is TRBJ2-5 and V is TRBV28; the match to TRBD2 covers 13 bases. Germline V gene lookup returns CDR1 MDHEN and CDR2 SYDVKM. This CDR3 has 14 residues. CDR3 loop: CACGGLAGTETQYF. CDR3 coding DNA: TGTGCTTGCGGGGGACTAGCGGGGACCGAGACCCAGTACTTC.

This clonotype showed up just a few times. V and J are TRBV6-2 or TRBV6-3 and TRBJ1-6; D is uncertain. Trimming took 2 bases from V and 6 from J, leaving 11 bases between them. Germline-derived CDR1 and CDR2 are MNHEY and SVGEGT. This CDR3 spans 15 amino acids. For the CDR3, the DNA is TGTGCCAGCAGTTACCCCAGGAACGTTAATTCACCCCTCCACTTT. Translation gives CASSYPRNVNSPLHF.

This clonotype was counted a few times. This rearrangement joins TRBV20-1 to TRBJ2-1; D unclear. Germline CDR1 is DFQATT and CDR2 is SNEGSKA (reference sequence). Trimming left V 3 bases short and J 9 bases short, with 9 bases between. This CDR3 contains 11 residues. CDR3 DNA sequence: TGCAGTGCTAGCTACCTCTCTGAGCAGTTCTTC. Translated, it gives CSASYLSEQFF.

V and J are TRBV10-3 and TRBJ1-1, with a tentative D call TRBD1 (5 bases). The CDR3 covers 13 residues. The germline gives CDR1 ENHRY, CDR2 SYGVKD. Trimming stripped 5 bases from V and 5 bases from J, with 12 bases between. The CDR3, as DNA: TGTGCCATCAGTACGATAGGGGATACTGAAGCTTTCTTT. Protein sequence: CAISTIGDTEAFF.

The rearrangement joins TRBV27 to TRBJ1-3, with D perhaps TRBD1 (5 bases). The CDR3 length is 21 residues. Trimming stripped 6 bases from V and 0 bases from J, with 30 bases between. CDR1 is MNHEY and CDR2 is SMNVEV in the germline V gene (reference sequence). The CDR3: CASSQGFGAGPKFFSGNTIYF. CDR3 nucleotides: TGTGCCAGCAGCCAAGGTTTTGGGGCTGGTCCTAAGTTCTTCTCTGGAAACACCATATATTTT.

This clonotype has more than one count but fewer than ten. The chain recombines TRBV5-1 with TRBJ2-5; weak D call: TRBD2 (6 bases). Trimming cost V 4 bases and J 4 bases, with 17 bases left between them. The V gene's germline CDR1 is SGHRS and CDR2 YFSETQ. This CDR3 comprises 15 residues. As DNA, the CDR3 is TGCGCCAGCAGCCCTGAAGAGTTCGGGGGAGAGACCCAGTACTTC. This gives the protein CASSPEEFGGETQYF.

The table lists this clonotype with a few counts. The chain links TRBV11-2 to TRBJ2-5; the D gene is possibly TRBD1 (5 bases). There are 17 residues in the CDR3. In germline, CDR1 is SGHAT, CDR2 FQNNGV. V was clipped by 3 bases and J by 5 bases, with 22 bases between them. The CDR3 DNA reads as TGTGCCAGCAGCTTGGAGAGACAGTACCGGAAAGGGGAGACCCAGTACTTC. It is translated as CASSLERQYRKGETQYF.

Turning to this clonotype: Without the conserved terminal phenylalanine or tryptophan, this CDR3 likely stems from a read error. The chain combines TRBV5-1 with TRBJ1-6; 8 bases line up with TRBD1. The CDR3 runs 15 residues. CDR1 and CDR2 from the germline V gene are SGHRS and YFSETQ. Unmatched junction bases numbered 5, after V lost 2 bases and J lost 7 bases. CDR3 sequence (DNA): TGCGCCAGCAGCTTTTCCGGGACAGGCAATTCACCCCTCCACCTT. Its protein product is CASSFSGTGNSPLHL.

This clonotype showed up just a few times. J is TRBJ1-6 and V is TRBV5-1; D is perhaps TRBD1 (5 bases). Trimming removed 0 bases from V and 13 bases from J, with 11 bases in between. CDR3 length: 13 amino acids. Germline CDR1 reads SGHRS; CDR2 reads YFSETQ. The CDR3: CASSLEGAGPLHF. For the CDR3, the DNA is TGCGCCAGCAGCTTGGAAGGGGCCGGGCCCCTCCACTTT. Full variable domain (missing parts from reference TRBV5-1 and TRBJ1-6): KAGVTQTPRYLIKTRGQQVTLSCSPISGHRSVSWYQQTPGQGLQFLFEYFSETQRNKGNFPGRFSGRQFSNSRSEMNVSTLELGDSALYLCASSLEGAGPLHFGNGTRLTVT.